Shown below are 4 T cell receptor beta chains from a single sample sequenced in a study of identical twins. TCRdb reprocessed the 5' RACE reads via MiXCR and lists one record per CDR3 protein. The data contain roughly 290,000 distinct CDR3 sequences, less than 9.5% of them seen just once; the ten biggest clones take up under 7.5%. This sample was shared with a second study, whose subject was yellow fever vaccine responses in identical twins.

Sequencing was done on a sample of CD8+ T cells sorted from blood. The source is a woman between 18 and 29 years old in good health.

This clonotype was observed at least ten times. V usage is TRBV6-5 and J usage is TRBJ2-3; TRBD1 agrees at 8 bases. Germline loops: CDR1 MNHEY, CDR2 SVGAGI. V gave up 4 bases and J gave up 2 bases; unmatched junction bases: 8. This CDR3 contains 16 residues. Here the CDR3 DNA reads TGTGCCAGCAGTTCCCCACGACAGGGGTCCACAGATACGCAGTATTTT. Translation gives CASSSPRQGSTDTQYF.

This chain connects TRBV20-1 to TRBJ2-7; D perhaps matches TRBD1 (5 bases). V was shortened by 0 bases and J by 6 bases, with 18 bases between the two germline ends. Germline V gene data show CDR1 as DFQATT and CDR2 as SNEGSKA (reference sequence). CDR3 size: 15 residues. This CDR3 reads CSARDQRTNTPEQYF. The CDR3 DNA reads TGCAGTGCTAGAGATCAGAGGACAAATACCCCCGAGCAGTACTTC.

V usage is TRBV27 and J usage is TRBJ2-3; TRBD2 aligns across 7 bases. Germline loops: CDR1 MNHEY, CDR2 SMNVEV (reference sequence). This CDR3 has 15 amino acids. The V and J ends lost 5 bases and 5 bases, in that order; junction bases with no gene match: 10. This CDR3 reads CASSTIPGGIDTQYF. CDR3 in DNA: TGTGCCAGCAGTACCATCCCCGGGGGGATAGATACGCAGTATTTT.

V gene TRBV7-9 combines with J gene TRBJ2-3; D is possibly TRBD2 (6 bases). The CDR3 is 12 amino acids. Trimming cost V 5 bases and J 10 bases, with 13 bases left between them. Germline loops: CDR1 SEHNR, CDR2 FQNEAQ (reference sequence). The CDR3 sequence is CASSALGGPQYF. The CDR3 DNA is TGTGCCAGCAGCGCTCTGGGAGGCCCGCAGTATTTT.